Below are 3 T cell receptor beta chains sequenced from a single sample in a study of CD8+CD57+ T cells in acquired aplastic anemia. TCR beta VDJ and CDR3 profiles were obtained from a genomic DNA template. TCRdb processed the reads anew with MiXCR; each CDR3 protein has one entry. The table shows about 220,000 distinct CDR3 sequences, with roughly 35% occurring only once. Sequencing was done on a sample of sorted CD4+, CD8+, or CD8+CD57+ T cells (not recorded which) from PBMCs. The source of these receptors is a human donor in good health, serving as a control.

This clonotype was seen repeatedly, ten times or more. The chain joins TRBV12-3 or TRBV12-4 to TRBJ1-1, with D perhaps matching TRBD1 (5 bases). V gave up 6 bases and J gave up 1 base, with 9 bases separating them. The CDR3 consists of 13 residues. The CDR3, as DNA: TGTGCCAGCAGGGGACTCTCGAACACTGAAGCTTTCTTT. Translating gives CASRGLSNTEAFF.

This clonotype was detected ten times or more. The J gene is TRBJ2-7, the V gene TRBV9; 8 bases align to TRBD1. The CDR3 consists of 14 residues. CDR1 SGDLS and CDR2 YYNGEE come from the germline V gene. With 4 bases clipped from V and 5 bases from J, the junction kept 8 bases outside the gene matches. Here the CDR3 DNA reads TGTGCCAGCAGCCCGCGGGACAGGATCAACGAGCAGTACTTC. Protein sequence: CASSPRDRINEQYF.

Many counts were recorded for this clonotype. This sequence joins TRBV24-1 and TRBJ2-1; a possible D gene is TRBD2 (7 bases). Germline CDR1 and CDR2: KGHDR and SFDVKD. The CDR3 totals 14 residues. With 10 bases removed from V and 4 bases from J, the gap between germline ends came to 16 bases. The CDR3 region is CATSGGTQYNEQFF. In DNA form, the CDR3 reads TGTGCCACTTCCGGGGGGACACAATACAATGAGCAGTTCTTC.